What follows is one T cell receptor beta chain and its context. This sample is part of a study of blood T cell repertoires in COVID-19. Overall study: COVID-19 samples, acute and convalescent, were from the United States, Italy and Spain. In each case, the material was cDNA or gDNA derived from T cells, B-cell-depleted T cells, or PBMCs.

Germline V CDR1 and CDR2: SGHDT, YYEEEE. The CDR3 spans 14 residues. With 0 bases removed from V and 8 bases from J, the gap between germline ends came to 14 bases. Original handling: For nucleated cells, counts were estimated from reference gene primer amplification. The assay was immunoSEQ multiplex PCR, and TCRdb's table has in-frame clones only and misses some. Clone size and V and J calls were adopted from that table, with D and trimming inferred from the DNA. The sample has around 160,000 clones, around four fifths seen once; the top ten hold 2.5% to 3%. This clonotype originated in a woman aged 40 to 50 with active or convalescent COVID-19. Material: peripheral blood. This chain uses TRBV5-6 with TRBJ1-2, with a weak D call TRBD1 (6 bases). CDR3 DNA sequence: TGTGCCAGCAGCTTGGTCGAGACAGGATACGGCTACACCTTC. Residues: CASSLVETGYGYTF.